A selection of T cell receptor beta chains follows, all from one sample in a study of blood T cell repertoires in COVID-19. Using immunoSEQ multiplex PCR, the repertoire was profiled, and TCRdb retains in-frame clones only, with some absent. Of some 40,000 clones in the sample, more than 70% are singletons; the top ten hold approximately 32%. Source material: peripheral blood. The receptors were sampled from a man between 65 and 79 years old with active COVID-19. Both conserved end residues are part of each CDR3. Each record gives: J gene, V gene, CDR3 protein.

j_call: TRBJ2-7; v_call: TRBV7-2; cdr3_aa: CASSSRQGSHEQYF
j_call: TRBJ2-1; v_call: TRBV7-7; cdr3_aa: CASSLGLAGAYNEQFF
j_call: TRBJ2-7; v_call: TRBV10-3; cdr3_aa: CAISESIQGRAGEQYF
j_call: TRBJ1-2; v_call: TRBV3-1/TRBV3-2; cdr3_aa: CASSRPKAQGGAGYTF
j_call: TRBJ2-1; v_call: TRBV27; cdr3_aa: CASRGQNYNEQFF
j_call: TRBJ2-7; v_call: TRBV9; cdr3_aa: CASSRLDSLYYEQYF
j_call: TRBJ2-2; v_call: TRBV18; cdr3_aa: CASSPLSREGTGELFF
j_call: TRBJ2-2; v_call: TRBV14; cdr3_aa: CASSQDMLTRGTGELFF
j_call: TRBJ2-3; v_call: TRBV6-5; cdr3_aa: CASSSPGGPATNTQYF
j_call: TRBJ2-7; v_call: TRBV19; cdr3_aa: CASSIGGGRNVGEQYF
j_call: TRBJ1-3; v_call: TRBV28; cdr3_aa: CASSRLMSPGNTIYF
j_call: TRBJ1-6; v_call: TRBV6-4; cdr3_aa: CASSERPEKNSPLHF
j_call: TRBJ2-3; v_call: TRBV27; cdr3_aa: CASRDRDRGSDTQYF
j_call: TRBJ2-7; v_call: TRBV11-2; cdr3_aa: CASSFRTGGHEQYF
j_call: TRBJ2-7; v_call: TRBV18; cdr3_aa: CASSNRDYEQYF
j_call: TRBJ1-1; v_call: TRBV25-1; cdr3_aa: CASTDRGLTEAFF
j_call: TRBJ2-2; v_call: TRBV9; cdr3_aa: CASSVVASGGTGELFF
j_call: TRBJ2-7; v_call: TRBV5-1; cdr3_aa: CASSLGTGGRGHEQYF
j_call: TRBJ1-3; v_call: TRBV7-2; cdr3_aa: CASSTGLANTIYF
j_call: TRBJ2-7; v_call: TRBV5-1; cdr3_aa: CASRRQPGEQYF
j_call: TRBJ2-5; v_call: TRBV18; cdr3_aa: CASSQLLRETQYF
j_call: TRBJ2-3; v_call: TRBV28; cdr3_aa: CASTLGAMRSTQYF
j_call: TRBJ1-2; v_call: TRBV20-1; cdr3_aa: CSASSLGLGGYTF
j_call: TRBJ1-5; v_call: TRBV27; cdr3_aa: CASSPLDRGANQPQHF
j_call: TRBJ1-6; v_call: TRBV4-2; cdr3_aa: CASSHDTGKEIDSPLHF
j_call: TRBJ2-5; v_call: TRBV2; cdr3_aa: CASRRSETQYF
j_call: TRBJ2-2; v_call: TRBV3-1/TRBV3-2; cdr3_aa: CASSQDERATNTGELFF
j_call: TRBJ2-2; v_call: TRBV18; cdr3_aa: CASSPLKGLAGNTGELFF
j_call: TRBJ2-1; v_call: TRBV4-2; cdr3_aa: CASSQARLAGGDEQFF
j_call: TRBJ1-2; v_call: TRBV6-2/TRBV6-3; cdr3_aa: CASSPRREGYTF
j_call: TRBJ2-6; v_call: TRBV5-1; cdr3_aa: CASSLVVSGTGANVLTF
j_call: TRBJ2-2; v_call: TRBV6-5; cdr3_aa: CASNRQGRATGELFF
j_call: TRBJ2-7; v_call: TRBV7-9; cdr3_aa: CASSLGGTPYEQYF
j_call: TRBJ2-1; v_call: TRBV11-3; cdr3_aa: CASSSDPRRPDRGLTYNEQFF
j_call: TRBJ1-5; v_call: TRBV6-6; cdr3_aa: CASRAGTGGSQPQHF
j_call: TRBJ1-2; v_call: TRBV29-1; cdr3_aa: CSVGRDYGYTF
j_call: TRBJ1-2; v_call: TRBV27; cdr3_aa: CASSLSQGMRGYTF
j_call: TRBJ1-3; v_call: TRBV27; cdr3_aa: CASSSRLAGNTIYF
j_call: TRBJ1-2; v_call: TRBV11-2; cdr3_aa: CASSRGQGNYGYTF
j_call: TRBJ1-5; v_call: TRBV19; cdr3_aa: CASRRGQGQPQHF
j_call: TRBJ2-3; v_call: TRBV9; cdr3_aa: CASSVGAGVGDTQYF
j_call: TRBJ1-5; v_call: TRBV19; cdr3_aa: CASKPGTGFGNQPQHF
j_call: TRBJ2-1; v_call: TRBV5-1; cdr3_aa: CASSRDRGLEQFF
j_call: TRBJ2-7; v_call: TRBV7-2; cdr3_aa: CASSLAAAGIRAYEQYF
j_call: TRBJ2-7; v_call: TRBV18; cdr3_aa: CASSPLLAGGKIAYEQYF
j_call: TRBJ1-5; v_call: TRBV4-3; cdr3_aa: CASSQHYGGFNQPQHF
j_call: TRBJ1-5; v_call: TRBV27; cdr3_aa: CASGGRVDRGHHQPQHF
j_call: TRBJ1-5; v_call: TRBV19; cdr3_aa: CASSIDVGGVDQPQHF
j_call: TRBJ2-2; v_call: TRBV29-1; cdr3_aa: CSVPSPGHSGNTGELFF
j_call: TRBJ1-2; v_call: TRBV5-6; cdr3_aa: CASSLDWSRVGGYTF
j_call: TRBJ2-1; v_call: TRBV5-1; cdr3_aa: CASSLRLAGGYNEQFF
j_call: TRBJ1-1; v_call: TRBV19; cdr3_aa: CASGGIDRGGMNTEAFF